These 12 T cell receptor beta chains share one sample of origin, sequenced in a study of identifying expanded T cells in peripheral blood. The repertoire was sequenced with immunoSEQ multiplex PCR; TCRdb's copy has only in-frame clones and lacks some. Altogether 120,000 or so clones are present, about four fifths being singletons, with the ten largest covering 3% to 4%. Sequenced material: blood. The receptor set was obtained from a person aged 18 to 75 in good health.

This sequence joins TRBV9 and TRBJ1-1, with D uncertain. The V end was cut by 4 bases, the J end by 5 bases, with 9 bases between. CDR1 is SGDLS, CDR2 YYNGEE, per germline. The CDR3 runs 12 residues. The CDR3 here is CASSSSGTEAFF. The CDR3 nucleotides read TGTGCCAGCAGCTCGTCAGGAACTGAAGCTTTCTTT.

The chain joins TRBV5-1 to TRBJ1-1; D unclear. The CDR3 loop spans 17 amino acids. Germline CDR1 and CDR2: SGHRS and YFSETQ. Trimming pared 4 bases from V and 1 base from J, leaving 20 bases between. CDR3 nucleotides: TGCGCCAGCAGCCCGCAGAGGGCCGGAAAAGGGAACACTGAAGCTTTCTTT. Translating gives CASSPQRAGKGNTEAFF.

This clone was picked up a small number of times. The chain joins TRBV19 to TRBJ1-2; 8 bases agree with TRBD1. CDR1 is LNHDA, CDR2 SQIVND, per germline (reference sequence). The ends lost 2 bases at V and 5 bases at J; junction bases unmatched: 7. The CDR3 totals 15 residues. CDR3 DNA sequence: TGTGCCAGTAGTATACCCCAGGGGGCAGTTTATGGCTACACCTTC. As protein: CASSIPQGAVYGYTF. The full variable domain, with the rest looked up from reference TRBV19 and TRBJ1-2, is DGGITQSPKYLFRKEGQNVTLSCEQNLNHDAMYWYRQDPGQGLRLIYYSQIVNDFQKGDIAEGYSVSREKKESFPLTVTSAQKNPTAFYLCASSIPQGAVYGYTFGSGTRLTVV.

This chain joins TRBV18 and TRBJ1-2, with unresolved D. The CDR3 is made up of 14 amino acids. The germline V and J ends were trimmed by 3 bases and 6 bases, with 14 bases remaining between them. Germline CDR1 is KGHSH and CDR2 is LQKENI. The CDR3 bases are TGTGCCAGCTCACCCGGCCAGAGGTTGGATGGCTACACCTTC. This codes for CASSPGQRLDGYTF.

The CDR3 region has the DNA TGTGCCAGCAGGGGACAGGCGACAACTGAAGCTTTCTTT. Its translation is CASRGQATTEAFF. The chain joins TRBV6-5 to TRBJ1-1, with 8 bases that match TRBD1. This CDR3 comprises 13 residues. Germline V CDR1 and CDR2: MNHEY, SVGAGI. V shed 6 bases and J 5 bases; nucleotides not matched to a gene: 5.

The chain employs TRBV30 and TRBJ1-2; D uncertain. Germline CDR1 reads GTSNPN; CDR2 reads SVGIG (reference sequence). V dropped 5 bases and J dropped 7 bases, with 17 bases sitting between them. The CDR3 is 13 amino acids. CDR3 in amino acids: CAWAYVSVGGYTF. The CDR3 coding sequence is TGTGCCTGGGCCTACGTCAGCGTGGGTGGCTACACCTTC.

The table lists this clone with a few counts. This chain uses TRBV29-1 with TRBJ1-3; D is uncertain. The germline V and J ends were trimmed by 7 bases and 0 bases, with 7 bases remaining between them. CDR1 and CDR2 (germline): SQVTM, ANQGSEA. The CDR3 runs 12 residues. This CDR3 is CSATPSGNTIYF. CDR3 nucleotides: TGCAGCGCAACACCCTCTGGAAACACCATATATTTT. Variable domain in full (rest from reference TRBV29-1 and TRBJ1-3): SAVISQKPSRDICQRGTSLTIQCQVDSQVTMMFWYRQQPGQSLTLIATANQGSEATYESGFVIDKFPISRPNLTFSTLTVSNMSPEDSSIYLCSATPSGNTIYFGEGSWLTVV.

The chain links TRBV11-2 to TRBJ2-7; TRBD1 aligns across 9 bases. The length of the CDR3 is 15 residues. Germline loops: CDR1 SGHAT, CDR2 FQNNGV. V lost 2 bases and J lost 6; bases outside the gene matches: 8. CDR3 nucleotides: TGTGCCAGCAGCTTATCAGGGACAGGGCTTGGCGAGCAGTACTTC. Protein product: CASSLSGTGLGEQYF.

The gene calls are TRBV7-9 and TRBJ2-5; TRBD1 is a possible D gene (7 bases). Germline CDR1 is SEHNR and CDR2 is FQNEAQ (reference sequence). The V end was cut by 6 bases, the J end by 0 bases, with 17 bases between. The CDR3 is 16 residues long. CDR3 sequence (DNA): TGTGCCAGCAGTCAACCAGGGGGGCCTAACCAAGAGACCCAGTACTTC. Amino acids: CASSQPGGPNQETQYF.

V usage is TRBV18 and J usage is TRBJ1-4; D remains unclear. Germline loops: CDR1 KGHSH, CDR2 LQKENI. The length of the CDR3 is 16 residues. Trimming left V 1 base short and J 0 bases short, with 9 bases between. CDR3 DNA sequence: TGTGCCAGCTCACCACTAGGTAGTGCAACTAATGAAAAACTGTTTTTT. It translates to CASSPLGSATNEKLFF.

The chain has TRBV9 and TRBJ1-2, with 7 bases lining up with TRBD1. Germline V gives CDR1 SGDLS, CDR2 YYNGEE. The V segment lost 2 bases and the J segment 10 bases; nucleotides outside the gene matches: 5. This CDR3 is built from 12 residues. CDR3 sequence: CASSVIQGHYTF. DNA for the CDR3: TGTGCCAGCAGCGTCATACAGGGGCACTACACCTTC.

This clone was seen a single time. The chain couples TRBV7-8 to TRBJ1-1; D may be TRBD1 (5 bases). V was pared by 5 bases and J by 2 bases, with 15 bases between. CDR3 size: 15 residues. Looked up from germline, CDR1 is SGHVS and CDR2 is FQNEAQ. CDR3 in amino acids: CASSPGTGPNTEAFF. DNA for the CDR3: TGTGCCAGCAGCCCAGGGACGGGCCCAAACACTGAAGCTTTCTTT.